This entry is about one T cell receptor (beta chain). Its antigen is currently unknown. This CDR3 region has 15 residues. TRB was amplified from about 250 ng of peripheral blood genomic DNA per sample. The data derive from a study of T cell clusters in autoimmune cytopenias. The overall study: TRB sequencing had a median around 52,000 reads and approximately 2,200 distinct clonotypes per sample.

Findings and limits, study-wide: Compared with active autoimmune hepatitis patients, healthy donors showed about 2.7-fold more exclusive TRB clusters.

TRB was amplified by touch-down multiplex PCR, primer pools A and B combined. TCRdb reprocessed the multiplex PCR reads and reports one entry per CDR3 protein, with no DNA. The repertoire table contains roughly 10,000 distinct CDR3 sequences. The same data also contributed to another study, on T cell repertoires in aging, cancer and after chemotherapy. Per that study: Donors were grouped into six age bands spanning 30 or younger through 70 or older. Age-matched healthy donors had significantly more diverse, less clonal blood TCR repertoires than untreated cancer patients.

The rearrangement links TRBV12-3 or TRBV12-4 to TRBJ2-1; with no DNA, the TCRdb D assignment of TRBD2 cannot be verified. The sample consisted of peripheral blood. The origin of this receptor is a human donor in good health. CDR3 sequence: CASSRLAGDSDEQFF.